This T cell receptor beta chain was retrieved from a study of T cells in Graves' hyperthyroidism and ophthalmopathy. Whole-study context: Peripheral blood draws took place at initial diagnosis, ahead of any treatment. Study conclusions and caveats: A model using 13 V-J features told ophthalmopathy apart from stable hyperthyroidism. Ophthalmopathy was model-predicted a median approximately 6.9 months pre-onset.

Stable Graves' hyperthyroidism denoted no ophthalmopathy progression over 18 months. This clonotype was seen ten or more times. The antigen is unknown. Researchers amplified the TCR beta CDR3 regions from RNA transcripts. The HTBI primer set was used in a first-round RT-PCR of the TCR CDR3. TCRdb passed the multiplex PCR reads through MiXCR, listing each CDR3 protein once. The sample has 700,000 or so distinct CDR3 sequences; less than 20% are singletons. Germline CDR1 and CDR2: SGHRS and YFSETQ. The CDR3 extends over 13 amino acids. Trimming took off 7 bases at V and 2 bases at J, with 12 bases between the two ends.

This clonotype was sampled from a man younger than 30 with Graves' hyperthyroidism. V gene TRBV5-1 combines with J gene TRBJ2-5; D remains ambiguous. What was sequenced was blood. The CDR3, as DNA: TGCGCCAGCGGGGTTGAAGGACAAGAGACCCAGTACTTC. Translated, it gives CASGVEGQETQYF.